These 9 T cell receptor beta chains share one sample of origin, sequenced in a study of Graves' ophthalmopathy and Graves' hyperthyroidism. Amplification of TCR beta CDR3 regions used RNA transcripts. The first round was an RT-PCR with HTBI primers, and the second round was a multiplex PCR. Each CDR3 protein is one row after TCRdb ran MiXCR on the multiplex PCR reads. The data hold roughly 400,000 distinct CDR3 sequences, with approximately 17% observed a single time. Sequences were obtained from peripheral blood. The receptors shown here come from an adult woman with stable Graves' hyperthyroidism.

Many counts were recorded for this clonotype. The chain combines TRBV20-1 with TRBJ1-5, with D tentatively TRBD1 (5 bases). CDR1 and CDR2 (germline): DFQATT, SNEGSKA (reference sequence). Between the trimmed V and J ends, which lost 1 base and 3 bases, there was a span of 16 bases. The CDR3 length is 16 residues. The CDR3 reads CSARAPTGRSNQPQHF. Here the CDR3 DNA reads TGCAGTGCTAGAGCTCCGACGGGGCGGTCCAATCAGCCCCAGCATTTT.

The chain uses TRBV18 and TRBJ1-1; 8 nucleotides line up with TRBD1. The germline V gene has CDR1 KGHSH and CDR2 LQKENI. The CDR3 is made up of 15 amino acids. Trimming removed 5 bases from V and 3 bases from J; junction bases left unmatched: 8. In DNA, the CDR3 is TGTGCCAGCTCAACCGGACAGGGTCGGGACACTGAAGCTTTCTTT. Amino acids: CASSTGQGRDTEAFF.

This clonotype was detected many times. V gene TRBV6-1 combines with J gene TRBJ2-7, with 11 positions matching TRBD1. Per germline, CDR1 MNHNS and CDR2 SASEGT. After removal of 8 bases from V and 5 bases from J, the junction contained 5 bases not matched to a gene. This CDR3 comprises 13 residues. CDR3 sequence: CASGQGANNEQYF. The DNA for the CDR3 is TGTGCCAGCGGACAGGGGGCGAACAACGAGCAGTACTTC.

This clonotype has ten or more counts. The chain recombines TRBV4-2 with TRBJ1-1; D may be TRBD1 (6 bases). The germline CDR1 and CDR2 sequences are LGHNA and YNFKEQ. Trimming stripped 1 base from V and 2 bases from J, with 17 bases between. There are 17 residues in the CDR3. The CDR3 loop is CASSQGRGRGTNTEAFF. Here the CDR3 DNA reads TGTGCCAGCAGCCAAGGGAGGGGCAGGGGAACTAACACTGAAGCTTTCTTT.

This clonotype was detected ten times or more. This sequence joins TRBV28 and TRBJ2-4; D uncertain. This CDR3 has 12 amino acids. The germline gives CDR1 MDHEN, CDR2 SYDVKM. V was clipped by 10 bases and J by 0 bases, with 7 bases between them. This chain's CDR3 is CATSGAKNIQYF. The CDR3, as DNA: TGTGCCACCTCCGGAGCCAAAAACATTCAGTACTTC.

In the case of this clonotype: This clone may be a read error of a much larger clone one base away. Since the CDR3 does not end with the conserved phenylalanine or tryptophan, this likely comes from a read error. The chain is built from TRBV28 and TRBJ1-5, with D unresolved. The CDR3 length is 19 residues. The V gene lost 3 bases and the J gene lost 5 bases, with 26 bases spanning the gap. The germline V gene encodes CDR1 MDHEN and CDR2 SYDVKM. CDR3 amino acids: CASSFGHTLGGIADQPQHV. The CDR3 DNA reads TGTGCCAGCAGTTTCGGGCACACTCTCGGAGGTATTGCCGATCAGCCCCAGCATGTT.

This clonotype was observed at least ten times. V and J are TRBV20-1 and TRBJ2-7; TRBD2 matches at 7 bases. Germline V CDR1 and CDR2: DFQATT, SNEGSKA (reference sequence). The CDR3 contains 12 residues. Trimming cost V 5 bases and J 2 bases; bases outside gene matches: 3. This chain's CDR3 is CSAERGTYEQYF. DNA of the CDR3: TGCAGTGCTGAGCGGGGTACCTACGAGCAGTACTTC.

This clonotype has at least ten counts. The chain has TRBV6-2 or TRBV6-3 and TRBJ2-6; the D gene could be TRBD1 or TRBD2 (5 bases each). There are 14 residues in the CDR3. Germline V gene sequence: CDR1 MNHEY, CDR2 SVGEGT. CDR3 DNA sequence: TGTTCCACTCGGGGCTACTCTGGGGCCAACGTCCTGACTTTC. Translation: CSTRGYSGANVLTF.

Only a few counts were recorded for this clonotype. A read error is likely, as this CDR3 ends without the conserved phenylalanine or tryptophan. This chain connects TRBV6-1 to TRBJ1-2; 9 bases match TRBD1. The CDR3 contains 13 residues. The germline CDR1 and CDR2 sequences are MNHNS and SASEGT. V gave up 6 bases and J gave up 2 bases; unmatched junction bases: 1. Here the CDR3 reads CASRGQGNYGYTY. CDR3 nucleotides: TGTGCCAGCAGGGGACAGGGAAACTATGGCTACACCTAC.